This is a list of T cell receptor beta chains from one sample in a study of post-analysis software for immune sequencing data. TCRdb processed the PCR reads anew with MiXCR; each CDR3 protein has one entry. Here the sample spans under 900,000 distinct CDR3 sequences, approximately 53% being singletons. The sequencing input was blood. The receptors shown here come from a girl under 18 with multiple sclerosis. Each CDR3 is given with its conserved first and last residue. The order of the fields is clone size, D gene, V gene, J gene, CDR3 protein, CDR3 DNA. D genes are given only for firm matches. The listing skips clone size in some rows; elsewhere it reads once, few, many or a size class.

>few|TRBD1|TRBV14|TRBJ2-6
CASSQGQVTGALGANVLTF
TGTGCCAGCAGCCAAGGGCAAGTGACAGGGGCTCTCGGGGCCAACGTCCTGACTTTC
>.|.|TRBV5-1|TRBJ2-1
CASTIPQNNEQFF
TGCGCCAGCACCATACCCCAGAACAATGAGCAGTTCTTC
>.|.|TRBV5-1|TRBJ2-6
CASSYVVRSGANVLTF
TGCGCCAGCAGCTACGTCGTACGCTCTGGGGCCAACGTCCTGACTTTC
>once|TRBD2|TRBV12-3/TRBV12-4|TRBJ2-5
CANSPRGGRARQETQYF
TGTGCCAACAGTCCGAGGGGCGGGAGGGCCAGACAAGAGACCCAGTACTTC
>.|.|TRBV5-1|TRBJ2-5
CASSLAGSIAHNEQYF
TGCGCCAGCAGCTTGGCCGGGTCAATAGCCCACAATGAGCAGTACTTC
>.|.|TRBV27|TRBJ2-7
CASGGQGGDEQYF
TGTGCCTCAGGGGGGCAGGGTGGCGACGAGCAGTACTTC
>.|.|TRBV7-7|TRBJ2-1
CASSLVLSGYNEQFF
TGTGCTAGCAGCTTAGTGCTTAGCGGATACAATGAGCAGTTCTTC
>.|TRBD1|TRBV2|TRBJ1-2
CASRAGGNSPLYGYTF
TGTGCCAGCAGAGCAGGGGGAAATTCTCCCCTCTATGGCTACACCTTC
>.|TRBD1|TRBV20-1|TRBJ2-7
CSARPSGQFYEQYF
TGCAGTGCTAGACCCTCGGGACAGTTCTACGAGCAGTACTTC
>.|.|TRBV7-2|TRBJ2-7
CASSPWGETGEQYF
TGTGCCAGCAGCCCTTGGGGGGAAACGGGCGAGCAGTACTTC
>.|TRBD2|TRBV7-9|TRBJ2-7
CASSWRELNERYF
TGTGCCAGCAGTTGGCGGGAGTTGAACGAGCGGTACTTC
>.|.|TRBV5-1|TRBJ2-1
CASSVFENSYNEQFF
TGCGCCAGCAGCGTATTCGAAAACTCCTACAATGAGCAGTTCTTC
>few|TRBD1|TRBV5-1|TRBJ2-7
CASSLVTGNTYEQYF
TGCGCCAGCAGCTTGGTGACAGGGAATACCTACGAGCAGTACTTC
>.|.|TRBV7-9|TRBJ2-7
CAGSLVLGVINEQYF
TGTGCCGGCAGCTTAGTTCTTGGGGTAATTAACGAGCAGTACTTC
>.|.|TRBV29-1|TRBJ1-2
CSVESYGYTF
TGCAGCGTTGAATCATATGGCTACACCTTC
>few|TRBD1|TRBV27|TRBJ2-7
CASSLQQGPPYEQYF
TGTGCCAGCAGTTTGCAACAGGGGCCACCCTACGAGCAGTACTTC
>.|TRBD1|TRBV12-3/TRBV12-4|TRBJ2-7
CASNRQGTGEQYF
TGTGCCAGCAACAGACAGGGTACTGGCGAGCAGTACTTC
>.|.|TRBV11-2|TRBJ2-5
CASSLVRDIQETRYF
TGTGCCAGCAGCTTAGTTAGGGACATCCAAGAGACCCGGTACTTC
>.|TRBD2|TRBV5-1|TRBJ2-3
CASSLASGDRDTQYF
TGCGCCAGCAGTCTCGCTAGCGGGGATCGAGATACGCAGTATTTT
>.|TRBD1|TRBV7-3|TRBJ2-1
CASSGQGSGEQFF
TGTGCCAGCAGCGGACAGGGGTCGGGTGAGCAGTTCTTC
>.|TRBD1|TRBV5-1|TRBJ1-4
CASSPLTGREKLFF
TGCGCCAGCAGCCCACTGACAGGGAGGGAAAAACTGTTTTTT
>few|.|TRBV7-2|TRBJ2-5
CASGGSGETQYF
TGTGCCAGCGGGGGTTCGGGCGAGACCCAGTACTTC
>.|.|TRBV12-3/TRBV12-4|TRBJ2-5
CASSTRMGETQYF
TGTGCCAGCAGCACAAGAATGGGGGAGACCCAGTACTTC
>.|TRBD1|TRBV7-8|TRBJ1-1
CASSHGQENTEAFF
TGTGCCAGCAGCCATGGACAGGAGAACACTGAAGCTTTCTTT
>.|TRBD1|TRBV6-5|TRBJ1-2
CASRPHTGGNYGYTF
TGTGCCAGCAGGCCACACACAGGGGGAAACTATGGCTACACCTTC
>.|.|TRBV2|TRBJ2-1
CASSLEKVHEQFF
TGTGCCAGCAGTCTGGAAAAAGTCCATGAGCAGTTCTTC
>few|.|TRBV6-6|TRBJ2-1
CASSYLTRTLYNEQFF
TGTGCCAGCAGTTACTTGACTAGAACCCTTTACAATGAGCAGTTCTTC
>.|.|TRBV5-1|TRBJ2-1
CASSSPPHVEQFF
TGCGCCAGCAGCTCCCCCCCTCACGTTGAGCAGTTCTTC
>.|.|TRBV7-6|TRBJ2-7
CASSATSYGGYEQYF
TGTGCCAGCAGCGCCACTAGTTATGGTGGATACGAGCAGTACTTC
>.|TRBD2|TRBV27|TRBJ2-7
CASSSGTSGIGEQYF
TGTGCCAGCAGTTCCGGGACTAGCGGCATCGGGGAGCAGTACTTC
>.|.|TRBV3-1|TRBJ2-2
CASSPFTGELFF
TGTGCCAGCAGCCCATTCACCGGGGAGCTGTTTTTT
>.|.|TRBV5-1|TRBJ1-2
CASSDGLNHGYTF
TGCGCCAGCAGCGACGGACTTAACCATGGCTACACCTTC
>.|.|TRBV7-7|TRBJ2-1
CASSLDDSGGRDNEQFF
TGTGCTAGCAGCTTAGACGATAGCGGAGGGCGGGACAATGAGCAGTTCTTC
>.|.|TRBV15|TRBJ2-7
CATLNRRTYEQYF
TGTGCCACCCTCAACAGGAGGACCTACGAGCAGTACTTC
>.|.|TRBV2|TRBJ2-6
CASTPLPRSSGANVLTF
TGTGCCAGCACCCCGTTACCAAGATCCTCTGGGGCCAACGTCCTGACTTTC
>few|.|TRBV10-3|TRBJ2-7
CAISEVSGPYEQYF
TGTGCCATCAGTGAGGTTAGCGGACCCTACGAGCAGTACTTC
>.|.|TRBV5-1|TRBJ2-7
CASSSSVGTHEQYF
TGCGCCAGCAGCTCGTCGGTGGGAACCCACGAGCAGTACTTC
>.|TRBD2|TRBV29-1|TRBJ2-7
CSVLGGSSYEQYF
TGCAGCGTTCTCGGGGGGAGCTCCTACGAGCAGTACTTC